The 17 T cell receptor beta chains given below trace back to one sample, sequenced in a study of cytomegalovirus exposure and HLA in healthy donors. PCR primers comprised 60 Vbeta and 13 Jbeta primers. Profiling relied on immunoSEQ multiplex PCR, and the TCRdb table lists in-frame clones only, not all of them. Here the sample spans around 100,000 clones, about 79% being singletons. Sequenced material: PBMCs. Every receptor here comes from a man between 45 and 60 years old in good health and CMV-seropositive.

This chain uses TRBV5-4 with TRBJ2-3, with D perhaps matching TRBD1 (7 bases). V lost 1 base and J lost 7, with 16 bases in between. Germline lookup yields CDR1 SGHNT and CDR2 YYREEE (reference sequence). This CDR3 comprises 15 residues. CDR3 in DNA: TGTGCCAGCAGCTTGCCGGGAGACAGGGCAAATACGCAGTATTTT. This encodes CASSLPGDRANTQYF.

This chain links TRBV2 with TRBJ2-1; 7 positions match TRBD1. Losses at the gene ends were 3 bases for V and 9 bases for J; bases not matched to a gene: 5. There are 13 residues in the CDR3. The V gene's germline CDR1 is SNHLY and CDR2 FYNNEI. In DNA form, the CDR3 reads TGTGCCAGCAGTGAGACAGGGATAGGTGAGCAGTTCTTC. The encoded protein is CASSETGIGEQFF. The whole variable domain, remainder taken from reference TRBV2 and TRBJ2-1, is EPEVTQTPSHQVTQMGQEVILRCVPISNHLYFYWYRQILGQKVEFLVSFYNNEISEKSEIFDDQFSVERPDGSNFTLKIRSTKLEDSAMYFCASSETGIGEQFFGPGTRLTVL.

The gene calls are TRBV5-4 and TRBJ2-1; D is possibly TRBD1 (6 bases). This CDR3 has 14 residues. V lost 0 bases and J lost 7, with 11 bases in between. Germline V CDR1 and CDR2: SGHNT, YYREEE (reference sequence). The CDR3 DNA sequence: TGTGCCAGCAGCTTGGAAGCAGGGGTGAATGAGCAGTTCTTC. Translating gives CASSLEAGVNEQFF.

The V and J genes are TRBV5-6 and TRBJ2-3; maybe TRBD2 (5 bases). V lost 1 base to trimming and J lost 4 bases, with 7 bases between them. The CDR3 has 13 residues. The germline V gene has CDR1 SGHDT and CDR2 YYEEEE. The CDR3 DNA is TGTGCCAGCAGCTTGCGGGGAGCAGATACGCAGTATTTT. Protein: CASSLRGADTQYF.

V and J are TRBV5-1 and TRBJ2-1, with TRBD1 matching 9 bases. Germline values: CDR1 SGHRS, CDR2 YFSETQ. After removal of 4 bases from V and 3 bases from J, the junction contained 5 bases not matched to a gene. The CDR3 loop spans 15 amino acids. As DNA, the CDR3 is TGCGCCAGCAGCCAGGGACAGGGTGGCTACAATGAGCAGTTCTTC. Translating gives CASSQGQGGYNEQFF.

In regard to this clone: The sample carries other DNA sequences with the same CDR3. The chain recombines TRBV11-2 with TRBJ2-5; TRBD2 aligns across 10 bases. This CDR3 is 15 amino acids long. With V trimmed by 4 bases and J by 7 bases, 9 bases remained unmatched. Germline V lookup: CDR1 SGHAT, CDR2 FQNNGV. Written as DNA, the CDR3 is TGTGCCAGCAGCTCGACTAGCGGGTCGCAGGGGACCCAGTACTTC. This sequence encodes CASSSTSGSQGTQYF.

The V and J genes are TRBV10-3 and TRBJ2-1; TRBD2 aligns across 10 bases. Unmatched junction bases numbered 9, after V lost 2 bases and J lost 2 bases. The CDR3 totals 18 residues. Germline V gives CDR1 ENHRY, CDR2 SYGVKD. Here the CDR3 reads CAISEGGLADSTYNEQFF. CDR3 coding DNA: TGTGCCATCAGTGAGGGAGGACTAGCGGATAGTACCTACAATGAGCAGTTCTTC.

J is TRBJ1-2 and V is TRBV6-5, with D perhaps TRBD1 (5 bases). CDR1 and CDR2 from the germline V gene are MNHEY and SVGAGI. The CDR3 is 11 residues long. Between the trimmed V and J ends, which lost 4 bases and 7 bases, there was a span of 7 bases. Here the CDR3 DNA reads TGTGCCAGCAGTTGGGGGGTTGGCTACACCTTC. It yields the protein CASSWGVGYTF.

This clone appeared a single time. In DNA form, the CDR3 reads TGTGCCAGCAGCCTTCGCGGGAGGGTCGATGAGCAGTTCTTC. It yields the protein CASSLRGRVDEQFF. The chain carries TRBV6-5 and TRBJ2-1, with 9 bases aligning to TRBD2. Germline V gene lookup returns CDR1 MNHEY and CDR2 SVGAGI. This CDR3 has 14 amino acids. Trimming removed 6 bases from V and 8 bases from J; junction bases left unmatched: 8.

The chain is built from TRBV5-1 and TRBJ1-3, with TRBD1 matching 8 bases. The J segment lost 6 bases and the V segment lost 0 bases, leaving 2 bases of the junction unmatched. Per germline, CDR1 SGHRS and CDR2 YFSETQ. There are 14 residues in the CDR3. In DNA form, the CDR3 reads TGCGCCAGCAGCTTGGGGACAGGGCCAAACACCATATATTTT. Its protein is CASSLGTGPNTIYF.

This clone was picked up a small number of times. The V and J genes are TRBV9 and TRBJ2-5; 7 bases fit TRBD2. Germline loops: CDR1 SGDLS, CDR2 YYNGEE. The V and J ends lost 4 bases and 7 bases, in that order; junction bases with no gene match: 10. The CDR3 spans 14 residues. Here the CDR3 reads CASSPRGGPGTQYF. In nucleotides, the CDR3 is TGTGCCAGCAGCCCACGGGGAGGGCCGGGGACCCAGTACTTC. Based on the CDR3 plus reference TRBV9 and TRBJ2-5, the full variable domain is DSGVTQTPKHLITATGQRVTLRCSPRSGDLSVYWYQQSLDQGLQFLIQYYNGEERAKGNILERFSAQQFPDLHSELNLSSLELGDSALYFCASSPRGGPGTQYFGPGTRLLVL.

This chain links TRBV5-1 with TRBJ1-1; 8 bases match TRBD1. J lost 8 bases, V lost 2 bases, and 11 bases had no gene match. This CDR3 has 15 amino acids. Germline CDR1 is SGHRS and CDR2 is YFSETQ. The CDR3 DNA follows: TGCGCCAGCAGCTTAAACAGGGGGGTGGCGGAAGAAGCTTTCTTT. Its protein product is CASSLNRGVAEEAFF.

The rearrangement links TRBV5-4 to TRBJ2-3, with TRBD1 matching over 8 bases. CDR1 is SGHNT and CDR2 is YYREEE in the germline V gene (reference sequence). J gave up 6 bases and V 5 bases, and 11 bases lay outside the gene matches. The CDR3 length is 15 residues. The CDR3 is CASRWDRSIGDTQYF. The CDR3 DNA is TGTGCCAGCAGATGGGACAGGTCTATTGGTGATACGCAGTATTTT.

The chain has TRBV11-2 and TRBJ2-7; tentatively, D is TRBD2 (6 bases). V was pared by 1 base and J by 3 bases, with 7 bases between. CDR3 size: 13 residues. Germline V gives CDR1 SGHAT, CDR2 FQNNGV. The CDR3 sequence is CASSLGRVYEQYF. CDR3 nucleotide sequence: TGTGCCAGCAGCTTAGGGAGGGTCTACGAGCAGTACTTC.

This clone is a singleton in its sample. This chain joins TRBV6-6 and TRBJ2-7, with 9 bases lining up with TRBD2. CDR3 length: 14 residues. Germline CDR1 MNHNY, CDR2 SVGAGI (reference sequence). Trimming at V came to 3 bases and at J to 5 bases, leaving 5 bases not matched to a gene. The CDR3 region has the DNA TGTGCCAGCAGTTATTTGCGGGAGGGCAACGAGCAGTACTTC. Translating it yields CASSYLREGNEQYF.

The chain has TRBV7-9 and TRBJ2-3; 7 bases agree with TRBD2. Germline lookup yields CDR1 SEHNR and CDR2 FQNEAQ (reference sequence). The CDR3 loop spans 15 amino acids. V dropped 1 base and J dropped 2; count of bases not matched to a gene: 3. CDR3 nucleotide sequence: TGTGCCAGCAGCTTAGTCACTAGCGACACAGATACGCAGTATTTT. This gives the protein CASSLVTSDTDTQYF.

The chain carries TRBV13 and TRBJ1-4; no firm D call. This CDR3 has 14 residues. Germline V gene lookup returns CDR1 PRHDT and CDR2 FYEKMQ (reference sequence). Deletions cut 3 bases from V and 3 bases from J, with 8 bases between. In DNA, the CDR3 is TGTGCCAGCAGCTTTGGGCAGTCTAATGAAAAACTGTTTTTT. Encoded protein: CASSFGQSNEKLFF.